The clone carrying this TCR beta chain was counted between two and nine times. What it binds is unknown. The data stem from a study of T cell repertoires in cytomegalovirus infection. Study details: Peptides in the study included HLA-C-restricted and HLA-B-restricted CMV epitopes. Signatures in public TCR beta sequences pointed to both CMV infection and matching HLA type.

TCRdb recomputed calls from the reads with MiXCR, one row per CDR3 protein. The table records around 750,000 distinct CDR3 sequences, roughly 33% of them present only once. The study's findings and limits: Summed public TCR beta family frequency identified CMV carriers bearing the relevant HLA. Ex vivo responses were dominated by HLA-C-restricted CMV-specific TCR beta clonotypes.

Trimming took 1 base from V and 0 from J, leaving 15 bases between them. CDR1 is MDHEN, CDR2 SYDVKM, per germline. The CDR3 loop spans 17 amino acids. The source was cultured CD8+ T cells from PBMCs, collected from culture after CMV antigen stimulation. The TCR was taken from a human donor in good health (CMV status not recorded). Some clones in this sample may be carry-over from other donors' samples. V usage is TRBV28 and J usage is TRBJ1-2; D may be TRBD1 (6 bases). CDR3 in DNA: TGTGCCAGCAGTTTATTTACCGACAGGACCTCTAACTATGGCTACACCTTC. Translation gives CASSLFTDRTSNYGYTF.